This TCR beta chain was identified during a study of cytomegalovirus exposure and HLA in healthy donors (dated by TCRdb to about 2017). At the level of the whole study: According to an earlier analysis of a few hundred of the donors, some 170 million T cells yielded over 90 million unique TCR beta sequences and about 300 Gb of sequence data. An early release covering roughly 640 HLA-typed donors comprised roughly 300 gigabases of sequencing data and 65 million to 100 million unique TCR sequences. The genetic ancestry cluster associated with self-reported Caucasian donors included over 80% of the 398 genotyped donors. The study was designed to test whether signatures of past pathogen exposure could be identified by cataloging public T cell receptors. The study profiled the T cell repertoires of 500 to 800 subjects by immunosequencing and related them to cytomegalovirus serostatus. Along with the roughly 700-subject first cohort, a separate validation cohort of over a hundred different subjects was used. The study combined high-throughput TCR immunosequencing, statistical association of individual TCRs with disease status, and machine learning to predict cytomegalovirus infection status. In a later analysis, previously published TCR beta repertoires from roughly 710 donors were re-analyzed and high-resolution HLA genotyping was added so that TCR occurrence patterns could be studied. Rather than drawing on any new phenotypic data, the later analysis identified candidate immune exposures from TCR beta sequences and the way those sequences occurred across donors. An earlier analysis of 587 of the donors used high-throughput TCR beta sequencing to judge whether each TCR beta V gene segment behaved as functional or pseudogenic. Alongside the repertoire data, information on donor age, sex, ethnicity and CMV serostatus was compiled. In a later genetic analysis, genome-wide SNP genotypes for about 65% of the roughly 670 donors were used, and that subset was treated as a discovery cohort. Every discovery cohort repertoire had been produced on one sequencing platform. HLA typing included class I and class II loci at four-digit resolution. The number of donors typed differed by locus, with 629-630 for A, B, C, DRB1 and DQB1, 522 for DQA1, 600 to 610 for DPA1, and 400 to 490 for DPB1. Because of strong linkage in the cohort, five DR-DQ haplotypes were treated as single units for association and clustering. Among around 400 genotyped donors of the cohort, an average of around 220,000 unique TCR beta nucleotide sequences was sequenced per donor, of which about 19% were non-productive.

The paper's findings and limits, for the study overall: A cluster of highly shared sequence variants was judged likely to be a technical artifact of the sequencing pipeline. The study listed over 150 TCR beta chains as associated with cytomegalovirus. In a later analysis, most CMV-associated TCR beta chains were found to appear HLA-restricted, with HLA associations seemingly driven largely by CMV exposure. In this cohort, only TCR beta chains were sequenced, and detectable features were limited by the absence of alpha or paired-chain data. At a false discovery rate of 0.05, a later analysis linked 15,000 to 20,000 TCR beta sequences to specific HLA alleles. Because counts were too low, roughly 16 rarely observed V segments, including chromosome 9 orphons, were excluded from the earlier analysis of a few hundred of the donors. When HLA alleles, especially DR and DQ, strongly co-occurred, attributing TCR associations to individual alleles was difficult. Linkage disequilibrium might explain the correlated functional status among segregating V segments, but an unknown experimental factor could not be ruled out. A later analysis found that HLA-associated TCR beta chains were more clonally expanded and had lower generation probabilities than equally common non-associated chains. The classifier was reported to diagnose cytomegalovirus status with high specificity and sensitivity in both the original and validation cohorts. In vitro tests confirmed that a few of the cytomegalovirus-associated TCR beta chains recognize cytomegalovirus antigens. Presence/absence analyses assumed roughly uniform sequencing depth across donors, an assumption that may not hold. In a later genetic analysis, fewer N-insertions in productive TCRs were reported among donors in an Asian-associated ancestry cluster than the roughly 700-donor mean. Several of the top co-occurrence clusters appeared to be linked to parvovirus B19, influenza, CMV and Epstein-Barr virus, according to a later analysis. The 87-base-pair reads could not distinguish some IMGT-functional V segments, including TRBV6-2 and TRBV6-3, so those segments were excluded. Because some donors lacked HLA typing at each locus, the association tests relied only on the typed subset. A further reported finding was that TCR beta sequences accurately predicted the HLA-A and HLA-B alleles for most subjects in the first cohort. V-gene and J-gene trimming of TCR beta chains was associated with a missense DCLRE1C variant in a later genetic analysis, and the association was replicated in an independent cohort. Most TCR sequences were seen in very few donors, while some public TCRs were found in many individuals. The authors suggested that the approach could potentially be generalized to other disease states and immunological phenotypes. The only immune exposure information available for the cohort was CMV serostatus. In an earlier analysis of several hundred of the donors, most TCR beta V segments were observed in productive rearrangements about 90% or about 30% of the time, broadly matching IMGT annotations. In a later analysis, the rate of TCR association differed among HLA loci, with DRB1 alleles having the most associated TCRs and HLA-C alleles having the fewest.

CDR1 KGHSH and CDR2 LQKENI are derived from the germline V gene. V is shortened by 6 bases, J by 0 bases, and the region joining them spans 12 bases. From the cysteine through the phenylalanine, the CDR3 covers 15 amino acids. Solely the CDR3 DNA is kept, with 45 bases framed from the first base. The cohort consisted of approximately 690 healthy bone marrow donors. At the time of sampling, every cohort member was nominally healthy, though immune exposures that went unrecorded were likely present. The donor was CMV seronegative and belonged to the group of more than 300 seronegative cohort members. A peripheral blood sample was provided by each donor, and peripheral blood mononuclear cells were used for TCR beta sequencing. The Qiagen DNeasy Blood Extraction Kit was used to extract genomic DNA from the blood cell samples. This clone was seen a handful of times. The antigen this receptor binds is unknown. Per-base quality was not reported, and no clone a single base away is much larger than it.

The library was built by means of the immunoSEQ multiplex PCR assay. For the multiplex PCR, a mixture combining 60 forward primers for TCR Vbeta segments and 13 reverse primers for TCR Jbeta segments was used. The CDR3 region of rearranged TCR beta genes was amplified from genomic DNA with a multiplex PCR assay. The Illumina HiSeq System was used to sequence the amplified TCR beta libraries as 87-base-pair reads. The original pipeline was this. A later analysis tallied around 80 million unique TCR beta chains across the 666 repertoires, and some 12 million of those chains were shared by two or more donors. Raw reads were error-corrected and collapsed into unique sequences with a nearest-neighbor algorithm that merged closely related sequences to remove PCR and sequencing errors. To assign V, D and J gene segments, CDR3 sequences were aligned to IMGT reference sequences. Each retained sequence needed at least a six-nucleotide match to both a V gene segment and a J gene segment. A rearrangement counted as productive if the CDR3 had no stop codons and remained in frame with V and J, and every other rearrangement counted as non-productive. CDR3 was defined according to IMGT convention as the region running from the second conserved V-encoded cysteine to the conserved J-encoded phenylalanine. The earlier analysis of about 500 of the donors excluded sequences that lacked an unambiguous match to a single V gene segment. An earlier analysis of several hundred of the donors called V segments functional above 56.7% productive rearrangements and segregating when the between-donor standard deviation exceeded 5%. To diagnose cytomegalovirus status from the catalog of TCR beta chain sequences, a statistical classification framework was built. In a later analysis, V and J genes were assigned by comparing TCR nucleotide sequences against IMGT/GENE-DB human TR gene sequences. Using the TCRdist pipeline, a later analysis assigned CDR3 sequences along with most-parsimonious VDJ recombination scenarios. In a later analysis, each TCR beta chain was defined by its CDR3 amino acid sequence together with its V-gene family, and reads lacking a unique V-gene family were excluded. To address suspected cross-contamination and a sequencing artifact, a later analysis removed roughly 640 highly shared, low-generation-probability nucleotide sequences. A later analysis calculated a clonal expansion index for each public chain from normalized within-repertoire ranks of inferred template counts. In a later analysis, generation probabilities were computed with a VDJ recombination model fitted to out-of-frame rearrangements, and the resulting probabilities were checked against IGoR. In a later analysis, TCR-TCR, TCR-HLA and TCR-CMV co-occurrence was scored with hypergeometric tests, and a repertoire-size bias correction was applied to TCR pairs. In a later analysis, false discovery rates were estimated by permuting HLA or CMV assignments 20 times. In a later analysis, co-occurring TCRs were grouped with DBSCAN, and TCRdist sequence similarity was added when clustering was performed within HLA-allele-positive subsets. Co-occurrence clustering excluded repertoires with fewer than 30,000 or more than 120,000 public chains, plus five with anomalous nucleotide sharing. Drawn from immuneACCESS, this table holds only the in-frame rearrangements with V and J called that TCRdb kept. Clones are partly lost; checked studies trace under half to an unresolved V gene and leave the rest unexplained. The D gene and trimming were derived from the DNA, and the V and J assignments and clone size from that table. Recorded for this sample are about 200,000 clones; under 90% of them occurred a single time. About 0.094% of the sample goes to the ten largest clones.

The rearrangement combines TRBV18 with TRBJ1-5, with no D gene named confidently. The origin of this receptor is a boy younger than 10 in good health and CMV-seronegative. Sequencing input: PBMCs. CDR3 loop: CASSPSEYSNQPQHF. The DNA reads TGTGCCAGCTCCCCTAGTGAGTATAGCAATCAGCCCCAGCATTTT.